The clone carrying this TCR beta chain has a handful of counts. Its matching antigen is unknown. TCRdb analysed the reads with MiXCR anew, one entry per CDR3 protein. The sample has 830,000 or so distinct CDR3 sequences; about 33% are singletons. This record belongs to a study of T cell repertoires in cytomegalovirus infection. V was cut by 4 bases and J by 4 bases, with 20 bases left in between. Germline V CDR1 and CDR2: SGDLS, YYNGEE. CDR3 length: 16 residues. The chain uses TRBV9 and TRBJ1-2; tentative D call: TRBD1 (6 bases). This clonotype was sampled from a human donor in good health (CMV status not recorded). Some clones in this sample may be carry-over from other donors' samples. Sample: cultured CD8+ T cells from PBMCs, taken from culture after CMV antigen stimulation. The CDR3 here is CASSNGQTGWSYGYTF. The CDR3 DNA is TGTGCCAGCAGCAATGGACAGACCGGCTGGAGCTATGGCTACACCTTC. The full variable domain, rest sourced from reference TRBV9 and TRBJ1-2, is DSGVTQTPKHLITATGQRVTLRCSPRSGDLSVYWYQQSLDQGLQFLIQYYNGEERAKGNILERFSAQQFPDLHSELNLSSLELGDSALYFCASSNGQTGWSYGYTFGSGTRLTVV.